The present T cell receptor beta chain was sequenced within a study of memory CD4+ T cells and cytomegalovirus serostatus. The sort gate was single viable CD3+CD4+CD8-CD45RO+ cells for memory CD4+ T cells. Study conclusions and caveats: Of under 200 reported CMV TCRbeta sequences, roughly 67 were found in memory CD4+ repertoires.

The CDR3 sequence is 15 residues long. Trimming removed 2 bases from V and 4 bases from J, with 15 bases in between. Looked up from germline, CDR1 is SGHTA and CDR2 is FQGTGA. In the original analysis: Out-of-frame sequences were removed, leaving 2 million to 2.5 million distinct TCRbeta sequences. TCRdb keeps only in-frame clones here, not all; method: immunoSEQ multiplex PCR. V and J calls and clone size are given by that table; D and trimming were obtained from the DNA. This table has 55,000 to 65,000 clones, less than 85% appearing once. Comments on this clone: The antigen remains undetermined.

This sequence joins TRBV7-3 and TRBJ2-7; D remains unclear. The sample consisted of memory CD4+ T cells from blood. The TCR comes from an adult in good health and CMV-seronegative. Some clones in this sample may be carry-over from other donors' samples. The CDR3 region has the DNA TGTGCCAGCAGCTTAGGAGCCCCGTGGGAATACGAGCAGTACTTC. Its protein product is CASSLGAPWEYEQYF.